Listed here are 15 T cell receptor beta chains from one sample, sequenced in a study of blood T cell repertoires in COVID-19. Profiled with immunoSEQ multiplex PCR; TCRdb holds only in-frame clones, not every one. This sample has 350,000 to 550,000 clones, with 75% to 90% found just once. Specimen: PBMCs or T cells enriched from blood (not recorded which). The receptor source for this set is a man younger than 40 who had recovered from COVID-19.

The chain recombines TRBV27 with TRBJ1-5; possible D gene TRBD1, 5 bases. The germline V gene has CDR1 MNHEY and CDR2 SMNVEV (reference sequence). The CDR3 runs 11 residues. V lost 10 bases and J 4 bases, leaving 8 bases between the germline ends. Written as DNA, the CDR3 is TGTGCCACCACAGGAAATCAGCCCCAGCATTTT. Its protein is CATTGNQPQHF.

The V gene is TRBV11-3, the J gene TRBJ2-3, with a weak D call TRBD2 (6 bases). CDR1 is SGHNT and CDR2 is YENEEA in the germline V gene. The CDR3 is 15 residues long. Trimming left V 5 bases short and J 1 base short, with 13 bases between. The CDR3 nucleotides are TGTGCCAGCAGCGCTATGTCTAGCGGCACAGATACGCAGTATTTT. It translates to CASSAMSSGTDTQYF.

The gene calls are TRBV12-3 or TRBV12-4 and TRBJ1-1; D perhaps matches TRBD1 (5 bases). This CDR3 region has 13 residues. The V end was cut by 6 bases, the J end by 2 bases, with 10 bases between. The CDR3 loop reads CASRQQGNTEAFF. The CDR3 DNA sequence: TGTGCCAGCAGGCAGCAGGGAAACACTGAAGCTTTCTTT.

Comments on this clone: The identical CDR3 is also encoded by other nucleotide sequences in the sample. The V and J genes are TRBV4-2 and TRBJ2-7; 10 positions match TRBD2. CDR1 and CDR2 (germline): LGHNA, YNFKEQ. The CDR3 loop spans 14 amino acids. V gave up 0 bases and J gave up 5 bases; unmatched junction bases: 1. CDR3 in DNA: TGTGCCAGCAGCCAAGATCTAGCGGGAGACGAGCAGTACTTC. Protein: CASSQDLAGDEQYF.

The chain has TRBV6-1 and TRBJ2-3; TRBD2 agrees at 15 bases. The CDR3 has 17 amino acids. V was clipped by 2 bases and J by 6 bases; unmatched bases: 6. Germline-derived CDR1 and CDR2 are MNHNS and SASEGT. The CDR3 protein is CASSEIGLAGGYDTQYF. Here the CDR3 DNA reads TGTGCCAGCAGTGAAATCGGACTAGCGGGAGGGTATGATACGCAGTATTTT.

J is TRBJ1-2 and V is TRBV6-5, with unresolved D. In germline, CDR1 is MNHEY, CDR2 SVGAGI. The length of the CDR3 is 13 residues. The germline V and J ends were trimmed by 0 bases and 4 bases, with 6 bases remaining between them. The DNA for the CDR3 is TGTGCCAGCAGTTACTCTACCAGCTATGGCTACACCTTC. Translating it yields CASSYSTSYGYTF.

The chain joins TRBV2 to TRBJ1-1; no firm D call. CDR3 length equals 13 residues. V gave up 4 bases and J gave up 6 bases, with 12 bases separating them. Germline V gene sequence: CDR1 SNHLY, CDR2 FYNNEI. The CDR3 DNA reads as TGTGCCAGCAGTGCGGAAGGGAGACCTGAAGCTTTCTTT. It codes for CASSAEGRPEAFF.

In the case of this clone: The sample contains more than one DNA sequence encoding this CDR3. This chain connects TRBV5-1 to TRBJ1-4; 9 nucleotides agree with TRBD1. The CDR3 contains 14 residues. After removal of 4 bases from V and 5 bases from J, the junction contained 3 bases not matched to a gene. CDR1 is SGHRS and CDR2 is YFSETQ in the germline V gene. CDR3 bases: TGCGCCAGCAGCCCGGGACAGGGAAATGAAAAACTGTTTTTT. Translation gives CASSPGQGNEKLFF.

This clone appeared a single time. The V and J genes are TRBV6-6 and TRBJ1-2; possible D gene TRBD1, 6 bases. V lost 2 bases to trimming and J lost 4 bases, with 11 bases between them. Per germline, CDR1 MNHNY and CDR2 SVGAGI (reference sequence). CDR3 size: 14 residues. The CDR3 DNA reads TGTGCCAGCAGTTACACGACAGGTCGCTATGGCTACACCTTC. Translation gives CASSYTTGRYGYTF.

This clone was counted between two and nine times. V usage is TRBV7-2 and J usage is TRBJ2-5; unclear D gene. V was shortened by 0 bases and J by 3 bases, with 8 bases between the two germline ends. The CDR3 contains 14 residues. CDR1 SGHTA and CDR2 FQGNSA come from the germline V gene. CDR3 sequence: CASSLARAKETQYF. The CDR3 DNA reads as TGTGCCAGCAGCTTAGCGCGAGCGAAAGAGACCCAGTACTTC.

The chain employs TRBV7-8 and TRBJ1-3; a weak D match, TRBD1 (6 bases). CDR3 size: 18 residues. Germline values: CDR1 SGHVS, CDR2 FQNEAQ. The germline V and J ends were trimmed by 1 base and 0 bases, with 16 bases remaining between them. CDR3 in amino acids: CASSLGTDPGDSGNTIYF. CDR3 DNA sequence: TGTGCCAGCAGCTTAGGGACAGATCCAGGGGACTCTGGAAACACCATATATTTT.

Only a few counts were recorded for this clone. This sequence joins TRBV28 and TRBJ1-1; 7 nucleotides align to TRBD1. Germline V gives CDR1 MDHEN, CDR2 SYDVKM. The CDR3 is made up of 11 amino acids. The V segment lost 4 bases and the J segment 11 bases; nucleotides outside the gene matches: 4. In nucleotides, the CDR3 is TGTGCCAGCAGTTCAGACAGGGATGCTTTCTTT. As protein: CASSSDRDAFF.

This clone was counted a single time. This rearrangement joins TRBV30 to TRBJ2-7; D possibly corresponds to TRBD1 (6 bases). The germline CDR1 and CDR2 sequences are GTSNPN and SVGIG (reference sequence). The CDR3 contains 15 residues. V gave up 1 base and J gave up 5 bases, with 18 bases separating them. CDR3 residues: CAWSALGSEGDEQYF. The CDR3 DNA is TGTGCCTGGAGTGCCCTCGGAAGCGAGGGGGACGAGCAGTACTTC.

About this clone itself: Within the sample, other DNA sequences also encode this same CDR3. For the CDR3, the DNA is TGTGCCAGCAGTTCCGGGACTAGCGGGTACAATGAGCAGTTCTTC. Translated: CASSSGTSGYNEQFF. The chain joins TRBV28 to TRBJ2-1, with 12 bases lining up with TRBD2. Trimming at V came to 4 bases and at J to 4 bases, leaving 2 bases not matched to a gene. The CDR3 loop spans 15 amino acids. Germline CDR1 is MDHEN and CDR2 is SYDVKM. Drawing the rest from reference TRBV28 and TRBJ2-1, the complete variable domain is DVKVTQSSRYLVKRTGEKVFLECVQDMDHENMFWYRQDPGLGLRLIYFSYDVKMKEKGDIPEGYSVSREKKERFSLILESASTNQTSMYLCASSSGTSGYNEQFFGPGTRLTVL.

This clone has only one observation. The CDR3 region has the DNA TGCAGTGCTACCGACAATGAGCAGTTCTTC. As protein: CSATDNEQFF. This chain connects TRBV20-1 to TRBJ2-1; no firm D call. V gave up 4 bases and J gave up 5 bases, with 3 bases separating them. Germline CDR1 is DFQATT and CDR2 is SNEGSKA (reference sequence). CDR3 size: 10 residues.